Listed below are T cell receptor beta chains from one sample, sequenced in a study of cytomegalovirus exposure and HLA in healthy donors. The repertoire was sequenced with immunoSEQ multiplex PCR; TCRdb's copy has only in-frame clones and lacks some. Of roughly 140,000 clones listed, approximately 91% are singletons. The sequenced sample consisted of PBMCs. Every receptor here comes from a woman younger than 35 in good health and CMV-seropositive. The CDR3 runs from the conserved cysteine through the conserved F or W. D genes are given only for firm matches. For some rows the clone size is stated as once, few or many, or as a class when expanded; others skip it.

v_gene: TRBV5-4; d_gene: TRBD2; abundance: -; j_gene: TRBJ2-1; CDR3aa: CASRVRAGVYNEQFF; CDR3nt: TGTGCCAGCAGAGTTAGAGCGGGAGTGTACAATGAGCAGTTCTTC
v_gene: TRBV5-1; d_gene: TRBD1; abundance: -; j_gene: TRBJ2-7; CDR3aa: CASSTTGGGPYEQYF; CDR3nt: TGCGCCAGCAGCACCACAGGGGGCGGGCCCTACGAGCAGTACTTC
v_gene: TRBV28; d_gene: -; abundance: -; j_gene: TRBJ2-2; CDR3aa: CASSFEVTGELFF; CDR3nt: TGTGCCAGCAGTTTTGAGGTTACCGGGGAGCTGTTTTTT
v_gene: TRBV7-2; d_gene: -; abundance: -; j_gene: TRBJ2-7; CDR3aa: CASSLGAPIYEQYF; CDR3nt: TGTGCCAGCAGCTTAGGGGCACCCATCTACGAGCAGTACTTC
v_gene: TRBV27; d_gene: -; abundance: -; j_gene: TRBJ1-2; CDR3aa: CASSLLGAGVGGYGYTF; CDR3nt: TGTGCCAGCAGTTTATTGGGTGCGGGGGTAGGGGGCTATGGCTACACCTTC
v_gene: TRBV5-6; d_gene: TRBD1; abundance: -; j_gene: TRBJ2-7; CDR3aa: CASSLGTGGSFSYEQYF; CDR3nt: TGTGCCAGCAGCCTTGGGACAGGGGGATCCTTCTCCTACGAGCAGTACTTC
v_gene: TRBV4-1; d_gene: TRBD1; abundance: -; j_gene: TRBJ1-5; CDR3aa: CASSQDPDRDSNQPQHF; CDR3nt: TGCGCCAGCAGCCAAGACCCGGACAGGGATAGCAATCAGCCCCAGCATTTT
v_gene: TRBV29-1; d_gene: TRBD2; abundance: -; j_gene: TRBJ2-3; CDR3aa: CSGMIAGSYTDTQYF; CDR3nt: TGCAGCGGCATGATAGCGGGATCATACACAGATACGCAGTATTTT
v_gene: TRBV18; d_gene: TRBD2; abundance: few; j_gene: TRBJ2-7; CDR3aa: CASSPPGLAGTYEQYF; CDR3nt: TGTGCCAGCTCACCGCCGGGACTAGCGGGTACCTACGAGCAGTACTTC
v_gene: TRBV28; d_gene: -; abundance: -; j_gene: TRBJ1-2; CDR3aa: CASRGGEPYGYTF; CDR3nt: TGTGCCAGCAGGGGAGGCGAGCCCTATGGCTACACCTTC
v_gene: TRBV27; d_gene: -; abundance: few; j_gene: TRBJ1-1; CDR3aa: CASRSVGVNTEAFF; CDR3nt: TGTGCCAGCAGATCCGTTGGAGTGAACACTGAAGCTTTCTTT
v_gene: TRBV14; d_gene: TRBD1; abundance: -; j_gene: TRBJ1-1; CDR3aa: CASSRNRGGTEAFF; CDR3nt: TGTGCCAGCAGCCGGAACAGGGGAGGAACTGAAGCTTTCTTT
v_gene: TRBV28; d_gene: -; abundance: -; j_gene: TRBJ2-5; CDR3aa: CASSYRDTNRQRTQYF; CDR3nt: TGTGCCAGCAGTTACCGGGACACCAATCGCCAGCGGACCCAGTACTTC
v_gene: TRBV30; d_gene: -; abundance: -; j_gene: TRBJ2-1; CDR3aa: CAWAHGGSPGDEQFF; CDR3nt: TGTGCCTGGGCACACGGCGGCTCCCCGGGGGATGAGCAGTTCTTC
v_gene: TRBV5-1; d_gene: -; abundance: -; j_gene: TRBJ1-4; CDR3aa: CASSLRDNGEKLFF; CDR3nt: TGCGCCAGCAGCTTGAGGGACAATGGTGAAAAACTGTTTTTT